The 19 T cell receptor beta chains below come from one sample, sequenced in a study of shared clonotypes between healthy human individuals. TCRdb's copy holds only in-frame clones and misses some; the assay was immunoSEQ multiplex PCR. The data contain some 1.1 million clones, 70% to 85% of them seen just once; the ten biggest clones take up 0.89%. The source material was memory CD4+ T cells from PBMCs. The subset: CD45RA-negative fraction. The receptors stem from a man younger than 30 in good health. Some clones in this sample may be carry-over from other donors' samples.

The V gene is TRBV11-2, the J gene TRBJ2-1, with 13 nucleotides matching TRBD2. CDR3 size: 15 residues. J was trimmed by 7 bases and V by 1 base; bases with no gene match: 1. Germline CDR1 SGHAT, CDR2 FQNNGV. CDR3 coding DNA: TGTGCCAGCAGCTTAGTACTAGCGGGAGGGAATGAGCAGTTCTTC. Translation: CASSLVLAGGNEQFF.

The CDR3 loop is CASSAQTSSQTQYF. DNA of the CDR3: TGTGCCAGCAGCGCCCAGACTAGTTCCCAGACCCAGTACTTC. J is TRBJ2-5 and V is TRBV7-3; D may be TRBD2 (6 bases). Germline V lookup: CDR1 SGHTA, CDR2 FQGTGA. The CDR3 covers 14 residues. V lost 5 bases and J 6 bases, leaving 16 bases between the germline ends.

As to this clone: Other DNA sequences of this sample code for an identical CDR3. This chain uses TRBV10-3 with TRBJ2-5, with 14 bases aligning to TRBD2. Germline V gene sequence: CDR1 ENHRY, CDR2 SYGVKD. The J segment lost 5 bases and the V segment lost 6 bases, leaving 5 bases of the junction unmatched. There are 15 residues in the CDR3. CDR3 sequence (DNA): TGTGCCATCAGGGGACTAGCGGGGGCCGGTGAGACCCAGTACTTC. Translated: CAIRGLAGAGETQYF.

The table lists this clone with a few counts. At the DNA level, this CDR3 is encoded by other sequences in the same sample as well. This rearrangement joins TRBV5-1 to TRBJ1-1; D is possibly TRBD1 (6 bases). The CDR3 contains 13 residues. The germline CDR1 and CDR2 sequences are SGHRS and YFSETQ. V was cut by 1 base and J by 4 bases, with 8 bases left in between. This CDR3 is CASSLRGGTEAFF. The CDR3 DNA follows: TGCGCCAGCAGCTTGAGGGGGGGCACTGAAGCTTTCTTT.

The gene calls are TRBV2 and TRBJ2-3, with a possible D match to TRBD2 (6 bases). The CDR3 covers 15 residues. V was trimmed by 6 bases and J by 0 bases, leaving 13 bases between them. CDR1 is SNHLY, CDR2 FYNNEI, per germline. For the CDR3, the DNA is TGTGCCAGCAGCCAACTAGCCCTTAGCACAGATACGCAGTATTTT. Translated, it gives CASSQLALSTDTQYF.

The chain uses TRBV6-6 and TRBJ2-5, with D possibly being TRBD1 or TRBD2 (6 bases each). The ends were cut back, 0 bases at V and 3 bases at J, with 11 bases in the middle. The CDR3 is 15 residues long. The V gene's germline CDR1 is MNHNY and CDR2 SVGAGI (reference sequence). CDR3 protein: CASSYSGGSEETQYF. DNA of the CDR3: TGTGCCAGCAGTTACTCCGGGGGCTCTGAAGAGACCCAGTACTTC.

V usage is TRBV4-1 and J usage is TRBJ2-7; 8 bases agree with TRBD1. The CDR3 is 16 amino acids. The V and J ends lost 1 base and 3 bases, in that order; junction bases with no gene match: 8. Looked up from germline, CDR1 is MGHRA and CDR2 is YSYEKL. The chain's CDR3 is CASSQVWTGTGYEQYF. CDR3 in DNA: TGCGCCAGCAGCCAAGTCTGGACAGGGACGGGCTACGAGCAGTACTTC.

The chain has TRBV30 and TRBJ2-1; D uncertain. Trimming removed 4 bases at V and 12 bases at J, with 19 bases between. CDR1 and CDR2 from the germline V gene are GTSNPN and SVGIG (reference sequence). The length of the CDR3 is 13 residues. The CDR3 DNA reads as TGTGCCTGGACCCCTGCCCCGTCAGAAGGGCAGTTCTTC. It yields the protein CAWTPAPSEGQFF.

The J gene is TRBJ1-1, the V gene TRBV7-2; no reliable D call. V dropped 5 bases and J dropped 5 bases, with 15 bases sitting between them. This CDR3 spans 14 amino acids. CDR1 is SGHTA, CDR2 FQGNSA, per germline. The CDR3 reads CASSQGHRGTEAFF. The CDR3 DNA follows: TGTGCCAGCAGCCAAGGCCACAGAGGTACTGAAGCTTTCTTT.

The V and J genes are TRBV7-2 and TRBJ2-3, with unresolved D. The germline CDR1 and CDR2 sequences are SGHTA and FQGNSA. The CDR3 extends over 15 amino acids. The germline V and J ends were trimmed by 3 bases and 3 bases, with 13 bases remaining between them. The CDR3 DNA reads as TGTGCCAGCAGCTTCCTCGGTTTGACTACAGATACGCAGTATTTT. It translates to CASSFLGLTTDTQYF.

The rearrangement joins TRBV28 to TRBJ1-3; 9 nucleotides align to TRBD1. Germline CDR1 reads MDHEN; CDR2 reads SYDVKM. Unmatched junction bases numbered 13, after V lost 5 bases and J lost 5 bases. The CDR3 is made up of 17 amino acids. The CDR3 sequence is CASSGETGGASRNTIYF. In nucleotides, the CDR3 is TGTGCCAGCAGTGGAGAAACAGGGGGCGCTTCCAGAAACACCATATATTTT.

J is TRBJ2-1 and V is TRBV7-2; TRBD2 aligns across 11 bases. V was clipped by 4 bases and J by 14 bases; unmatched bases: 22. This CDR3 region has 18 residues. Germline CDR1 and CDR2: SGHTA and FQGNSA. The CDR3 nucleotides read TGTGCCAGCAGCTCACCACCGACTAGCGGGACTCTCTACGGGCAGGAGTTCTTC. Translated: CASSSPPTSGTLYGQEFF. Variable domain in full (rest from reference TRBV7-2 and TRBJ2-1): GAGVSQSPSNKVTEKGKDVELRCDPISGHTALYWYRQSLGQGLEFLIYFQGNSAPDKSGLPSDRFSAERTGGSVSTLTIQRTQQEDSAVYLCASSSPPTSGTLYGQEFFGPGTRLTVL.

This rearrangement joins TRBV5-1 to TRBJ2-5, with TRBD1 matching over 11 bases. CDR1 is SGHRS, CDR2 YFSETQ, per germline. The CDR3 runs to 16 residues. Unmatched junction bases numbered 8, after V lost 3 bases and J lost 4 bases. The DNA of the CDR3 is TGCGCCAGCAGCTGGGGGACAGGGGGGCCTGGAGAGACCCAGTACTTC. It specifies CASSWGTGGPGETQYF.

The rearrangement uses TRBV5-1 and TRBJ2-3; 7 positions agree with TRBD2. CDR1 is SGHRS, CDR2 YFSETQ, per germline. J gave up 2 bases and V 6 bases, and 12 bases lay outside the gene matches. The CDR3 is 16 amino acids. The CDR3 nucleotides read TGCGCCAGCAATCTGTACGCGGGAGACCTCACAGATACGCAGTATTTT. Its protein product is CASNLYAGDLTDTQYF. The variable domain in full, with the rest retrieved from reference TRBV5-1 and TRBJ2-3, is KAGVTQTPRYLIKTRGQQVTLSCSPISGHRSVSWYQQTPGQGLQFLFEYFSETQRNKGNFPGRFSGRQFSNSRSEMNVSTLELGDSALYLCASNLYAGDLTDTQYFGPGTRLTVL.

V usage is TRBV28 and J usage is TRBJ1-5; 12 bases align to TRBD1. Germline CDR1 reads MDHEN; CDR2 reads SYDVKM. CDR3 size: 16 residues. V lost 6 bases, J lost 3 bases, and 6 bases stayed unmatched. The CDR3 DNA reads TGTGCCAGCAGGGGGACAGGGGGCCTTCCCAATCAGCCCCAGCATTTT. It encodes CASRGTGGLPNQPQHF.

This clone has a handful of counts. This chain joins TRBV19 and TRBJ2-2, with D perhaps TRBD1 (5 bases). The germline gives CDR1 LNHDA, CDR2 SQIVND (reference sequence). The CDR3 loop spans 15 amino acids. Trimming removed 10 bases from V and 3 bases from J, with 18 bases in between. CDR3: CATTRRGGDTGELFF. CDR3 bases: TGTGCCACCACCCGAAGGGGTGGAGACACCGGGGAGCTGTTTTTT.

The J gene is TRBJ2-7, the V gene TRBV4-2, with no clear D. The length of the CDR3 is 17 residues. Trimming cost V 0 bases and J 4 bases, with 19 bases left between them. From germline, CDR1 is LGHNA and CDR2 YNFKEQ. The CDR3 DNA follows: TGTGCCAGCAGCCAAGATCCGACGAACAGCTACCCATACGAGCAGTACTTC. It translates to CASSQDPTNSYPYEQYF.

CDR3 coding DNA: TGTGCCAGCATAGACTCCCGGGACGGGAGCTCTGGAAACACCATATATTTT. This sequence encodes CASIDSRDGSSGNTIYF. V usage is TRBV28 and J usage is TRBJ1-3; possible D gene TRBD1, 5 bases. The V end lost 7 bases, the J end lost 0 bases, and 19 bases lay between the germline ends. This CDR3 comprises 17 residues. Germline V gene data show CDR1 as MDHEN and CDR2 as SYDVKM.

CDR3 sequence: CASSLGLDSYNEQFF. The CDR3 DNA follows: TGTGCCAGCAGCTTGGGACTGGATTCCTACAATGAGCAGTTCTTC. V usage is TRBV7-3 and J usage is TRBJ2-1, with D perhaps matching TRBD2 (6 bases). This CDR3 comprises 15 residues. Germline loops: CDR1 SGHTA, CDR2 FQGTGA. V was trimmed by 3 bases and J by 1 base, leaving 10 bases between them.